This TCR beta chain was sequenced in a study of blood T cell repertoires in COVID-19. At the level of the study: The origin of the acute and convalescent COVID-19 samples was the United States, Italy and Spain. PBMCs, B-cell-depleted T cells, or T cells provided the cDNA or gDNA that made up the material.

Per the study methods: Counts of nucleated cells, estimated from reference gene primer amplification, were obtained. Some clones are missing from TCRdb's copy, which holds only in-frame ones; the method was immunoSEQ multiplex PCR. V, J and clone size reflect that table, while D and trimming were determined from the DNA. The table lists under 200,000 clones, approximately 81% of them singletons. The germline gives CDR1 SGHTA, CDR2 FQGNSA. Deletions cut 2 bases from V and 0 bases from J, with 14 bases between. The CDR3 runs to 16 residues. Patients at the Seattle site were enrolled during active infection and followed longitudinally.

The TCR was taken from a woman between 65 and 79 years old with COVID-19, enrolled during active disease. Sequencing input: peripheral blood. V and J are TRBV7-2 and TRBJ2-7, with D possibly matching TRBD1 (5 bases). As DNA, the CDR3 is TGTGCCAGCAGCTTAATATCGGACACAGCCTCCTACGAGCAGTACTTC. Amino acid sequence: CASSLISDTASYEQYF.